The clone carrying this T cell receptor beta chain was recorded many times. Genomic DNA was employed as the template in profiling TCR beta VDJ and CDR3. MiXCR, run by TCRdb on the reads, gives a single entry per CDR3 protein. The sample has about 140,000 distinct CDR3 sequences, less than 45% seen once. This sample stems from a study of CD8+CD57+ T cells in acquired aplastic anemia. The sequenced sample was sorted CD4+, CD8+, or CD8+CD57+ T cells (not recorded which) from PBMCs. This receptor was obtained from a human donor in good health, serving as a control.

CDR3 region: CASSPGSGGQETQYF. CDR3 nucleotides: TGTGCCAGCAGCCCCGGGTCGGGCGGGCAAGAGACCCAGTACTTC. The rearrangement joins TRBV11-3 to TRBJ2-5; D might be TRBD2 (5 bases). The CDR3 runs to 15 residues. Germline V lookup: CDR1 SGHNT, CDR2 YENEEA. Trimming cost V 5 bases and J 2 bases, with 15 bases left between them.